This is a list of T cell receptor beta chains from one sample in a study of T cells in localized non-small cell lung cancer. The data were produced by immunoSEQ multiplex PCR, yet TCRdb's version contains in-frame clones alone and is incomplete. In the table there are around 25,000 clones, approximately 86% of which are singletons. The material sequenced was peripheral blood, taken before any cancer treatment. Source of these receptors: a male donor older than 55 with stage II squamous cell lung carcinoma. The CDR3 runs from the conserved cysteine through the conserved F or W. D genes are given only for firm matches. Only some rows state a clone size, as once, few, many or a class for expanded clones.

clone size,J gene,V gene,D gene,CDR3 protein,CDR3 DNA
-,TRBJ2-7,TRBV5-1,-,CASSLGLGPYEQYF,TGCGCCAGCAGTCTAGGACTGGGACCCTACGAGCAGTACTTC
-,TRBJ2-1,TRBV28,TRBD2,CASSRTSGIRNEQFF,TGTGCCAGCAGCCGGACTAGCGGGATCAGAAATGAGCAGTTCTTC
-,TRBJ2-3,TRBV7-8,-,CASSLSGRDTQYF,TGTGCCAGCAGCCTATCGGGGCGGGATACGCAGTATTTT
-,TRBJ1-5,TRBV19,TRBD1,CASSNRGPSNQPQHF,TGTGCCAGTAGCAACAGGGGGCCAAGCAATCAGCCCCAGCATTTT
once,TRBJ1-5,TRBV5-6,-,CASSRQVGGQPQHF,TGTGCCAGCAGCCGGCAGGTGGGGGGTCAGCCCCAGCATTTT
-,TRBJ1-6,TRBV6-4,TRBD1,CASSDGTANSPLHF,TGTGCCAGCAGTGACGGGACAGCGAATTCACCCCTCCACTTT
-,TRBJ1-5,TRBV29-1,-,CSVAEGQAGSGQPQHF,TGCAGCGTGGCCGAGGGGCAGGCTGGCTCGGGTCAGCCCCAGCATTTT
-,TRBJ2-5,TRBV2,TRBD2,CASSEVGLVQETQYF,TGTGCCAGCAGTGAAGTGGGACTAGTACAAGAGACCCAGTACTTC
-,TRBJ2-7,TRBV29-1,-,CSGRGTQGSVEYF,TGCAGCGGGCGGGGTACCCAGGGGTCCGTAGAGTACTTC
-,TRBJ2-1,TRBV5-4,-,CASSSTESVYNEQFF,TGTGCCAGCAGCTCGACAGAGTCGGTCTACAATGAGCAGTTCTTC
-,TRBJ2-7,TRBV11-2,-,CASSLGRGNYEQYF,TGTGCCAGCAGCTTAGGAAGGGGGAACTACGAGCAGTACTTC
-,TRBJ2-3,TRBV6-5,-,CASSSRDTQYF,TGTGCCAGCAGTTCTCGAGATACGCAGTATTTT
few,TRBJ1-6,TRBV10-3,-,CAISPVQDSPLHF,TGTGCCATCAGTCCTGTCCAGGATTCACCCCTCCACTTT
few,TRBJ1-2,TRBV6-6,TRBD1,CASSRGQGSGYTF,TGTGCCAGCAGCCGCGGACAGGGGAGCGGCTACACCTTC
-,TRBJ2-2,TRBV5-1,TRBD2,CASSLLAGESGELFF,TGCGCCAGCAGCCTACTAGCGGGAGAATCCGGGGAGCTGTTTTTT
-,TRBJ2-7,TRBV10-3,-,CASIRDSHF,TGTGCCAGCATCCGGGACTCACACTTC
-,TRBJ1-5,TRBV28,-,CASSLPPREEQPQHF,TGTGCCAGCAGCCTACCCCCCCGGGAGGAACAGCCCCAGCATTTT
once,TRBJ2-1,TRBV19,TRBD2,CASSFSGGSDEQFF,TGTGCCAGTAGTTTTAGCGGGGGTTCGGATGAGCAGTTCTTC
-,TRBJ2-2,TRBV13,TRBD2,CASSLYRRASGREDTGELFF,TGTGCCAGCAGCTTATACCGCCGGGCCAGCGGGAGGGAAGACACCGGGGAGCTGTTTTTT
-,TRBJ2-7,TRBV25-1,TRBD1,CASSESGQGVQQYF,TGTGCCAGCAGTGAATCAGGACAGGGGGTCCAGCAGTACTTC
-,TRBJ2-2,TRBV11-3,TRBD2,CASSGTSGRTTGELFF,TGTGCCAGCAGCGGAACTAGCGGGAGAACTACTGGGGAGCTGTTTTTT
-,TRBJ2-2,TRBV9,-,CASSRGVNTGELFF,TGTGCCAGCAGTCGCGGGGTAAACACCGGGGAGCTGTTTTTT
once,TRBJ2-3,TRBV7-2,-,CASSSSVAGADTQYF,TGTGCCAGCAGCTCCTCGGTGGCAGGGGCAGATACGCAGTATTTT
-,TRBJ2-2,TRBV14,-,CASSPVGRGNTGELFF,TGTGCCAGCAGCCCTGTGGGTAGGGGCAACACCGGGGAGCTGTTTTTT
-,TRBJ2-2,TRBV5-4,-,CASSFRYTGELFF,TGTGCCAGCAGCTTCCGGTACACCGGGGAGCTGTTTTTT
-,TRBJ2-3,TRBV5-4,-,CASSFNADTQYF,TGTGCCAGCAGCTTCAACGCAGATACGCAGTATTTT
-,TRBJ2-7,TRBV19,-,CASSPSGGVEQYF,TGTGCCAGTAGCCCCAGTGGAGGGGTCGAGCAGTACTTC
-,TRBJ1-3,TRBV19,-,CASSIIPTGYGNTIYF,TGTGCCAGTAGTATAATACCCACGGGATATGGAAACACCATATATTTT
-,TRBJ2-7,TRBV14,-,CASSQVKLLEQYF,TGTGCCAGCAGCCAAGTGAAGCTTTTGGAGCAGTACTTC
few,TRBJ2-2,TRBV7-2,-,CASSPKRANTGELFF,TGTGCCAGCAGCCCGAAAAGGGCGAACACCGGGGAGCTGTTTTTT
-,TRBJ1-6,TRBV27,-,CASSLLGNSPLHF,TGTGCCAGCAGTTTATTAGGGAATTCACCCCTCCACTTT
-,TRBJ1-1,TRBV7-8,TRBD1,CASSQGGPNTEAFF,TGTGCCAGCAGCCAGGGGGGACCGAACACTGAAGCTTTCTTT
-,TRBJ2-7,TRBV19,TRBD2,CASSSTSGASYEQYF,TGTGCCAGTAGTTCTACTAGCGGGGCCTCCTACGAGCAGTACTTC
-,TRBJ1-3,TRBV18,-,CASSPWPGKPVSGNTIYF,TGTGCCAGCTCACCATGGCCAGGGAAGCCAGTCTCTGGAAACACCATATATTTT
once,TRBJ1-1,TRBV20-1,-,CSARDRGGAFF,TGCAGTGCTAGAGATAGAGGGGGAGCTTTCTTT
-,TRBJ1-2,TRBV4-3,TRBD1,CASSQVTGGHTF,TGCGCCAGCAGCCAAGTAACAGGGGGCCACACCTTC
-,TRBJ1-1,TRBV7-2,-,CASSPQVGTEAFF,TGTGCCAGCAGTCCTCAGGTAGGCACTGAAGCTTTCTTT
-,TRBJ1-1,TRBV7-2,-,CASSPARGLRTEAFF,TGTGCCAGCAGCCCCGCGCGGGGGCTGAGGACTGAAGCTTTCTTT
-,TRBJ2-7,TRBV6-5,TRBD1,CASSPPTGGIGEQYF,TGTGCCAGCAGTCCGCCGACAGGGGGCATCGGCGAGCAGTACTTC
-,TRBJ1-2,TRBV28,-,CASSPTNRNMYTF,TGTGCCAGCAGTCCCACGAATCGTAACATGTACACCTTC
-,TRBJ1-5,TRBV6-1,-,CASSADRTGNQPQHF,TGTGCCAGCAGTGCTGACAGGACCGGCAATCAGCCCCAGCATTTT
once,TRBJ1-4,TRBV9,-,CASSAGGGRNEKLFF,TGTGCCAGCAGCGCCGGGGGAGGGCGAAATGAAAAACTGTTTTTT